This is a list of T cell receptor beta chains from one sample in a study of cytomegalovirus exposure and HLA in healthy donors. TCRdb's copy holds only in-frame clones and misses some; the assay was immunoSEQ multiplex PCR. The table lists 150,000 to 250,000 clones, just over 75% of them singletons. Source material: PBMCs. All receptors come from a man under 40 in good health and CMV-seronegative. Each CDR3 is given with its conserved first and last residue. Each record gives: J gene, clone size, D gene, V gene, CDR3 DNA, CDR3 protein. A D gene is named only where the DNA matches it firmly. Clone size, where shown, is once, few, many, or a class for clones that have expanded.

TRBJ2-6,.,.,TRBV11-2,TGTGCCAGCAGCTTAAGGGGTCCGGGGGCTGGGGCCAACGTCCTGACTTTC,CASSLRGPGAGANVLTF
TRBJ1-5,.,.,TRBV10-2,TGCGCCAGCAGTGAGGGGGGCGGCAATCAGCCCCAGCATTTT,CASSEGGGNQPQHF
TRBJ1-5,.,TRBD1,TRBV6-1,TGTGCCAGCAGAACACCGGGACAGGACAATCAGCCCCAGCATTTT,CASRTPGQDNQPQHF
TRBJ1-3,.,TRBD1,TRBV7-9,TGTGCCAGCAGCCAAGCCAGGGGGAACGGAAACACCATATATTTT,CASSQARGNGNTIYF
TRBJ2-5,.,TRBD2,TRBV28,TGTGCCAGCAGTTTCAGGCTAGCGGGGTCAAAGGATGAGACCCAGTACTTC,CASSFRLAGSKDETQYF
TRBJ1-5,.,.,TRBV10-3,TGTGCCATCAGTGACAGGGGTAGCAATCAGCCCCAGCATTTT,CAISDRGSNQPQHF
TRBJ2-1,.,.,TRBV29-1,TGCAGCTCGCAGGGGGGACAAGCAAACAATGAGCAGTTCTTC,CSSQGGQANNEQFF
TRBJ1-1,.,.,TRBV4-1,TGCGCCAGCAGCCAAGTGGGGGGGAAGGGTGAAGCTTTCTTT,CASSQVGGKGEAFF
TRBJ2-7,.,TRBD2,TRBV11-2,TGTGCCAGCAGCTTAGATGGACTAGCGGGAGTTCCCTACGAGCAGTACTTC,CASSLDGLAGVPYEQYF
TRBJ2-1,.,TRBD2,TRBV6-5,TGTGCCAGCAGTTACGAGGGACTAGCGACGAATGAGCAGTTCTTC,CASSYEGLATNEQFF
TRBJ1-5,.,.,TRBV7-9,TGTGCCAGCGGGACCTCAGGGGACCCAGGGCGGCAGCCCCAGCATTTT,CASGTSGDPGRQPQHF
TRBJ2-1,.,TRBD2,TRBV11-3,TGTGCCAGCAGCTTAGCCGGGACTAGCGGAGGGGGTGAGCAGTTCTTC,CASSLAGTSGGGEQFF
TRBJ1-6,.,TRBD1,TRBV30,TGTGCCTGGAGTCCAACTCGACAGGGGAAGGGTTCACCCCTCCACTTT,CAWSPTRQGKGSPLHF
TRBJ2-7,.,.,TRBV28,TGTGCCAGCTTTGGGGGGGCCTTAAGGGACGAGCAGTACTTC,CASFGGALRDEQYF
TRBJ1-6,.,TRBD1,TRBV6-5,TGTGCCAGCGCAGGGGGAACGAATTCACCCCTCCACTTT,CASAGGTNSPLHF
TRBJ2-1,.,.,TRBV6-1,TGTGCCAGCAGTGCGACCCGGACAGGGTGGGGGGGTGAGCAGTTCTTC,CASSATRTGWGGEQFF
TRBJ2-1,.,TRBD2,TRBV2,TGTGCCAGCAGGGGTAGCGGGACCTACAATGAGCAGTTCTTC,CASRGSGTYNEQFF
TRBJ2-7,.,TRBD1,TRBV19,TGTGCCAGTAGCGAGGACAGGACCTACGAGCAGTACTTC,CASSEDRTYEQYF
TRBJ1-3,.,TRBD1,TRBV4-1,TGCGCCAGCAGCCGTGGACAGGGGGTCGACACCATATATTTT,CASSRGQGVDTIYF
TRBJ2-6,.,.,TRBV12-5,TGTGCTAGTGGCCCCGGGTTCTCTGGGGCCAACGTCCTGACTTTC,CASGPGFSGANVLTF
TRBJ1-5,.,TRBD1,TRBV5-1,TGCGCCAGCAGCTGGACAGGGGAGGATCAGCCCCAGCATTTT,CASSWTGEDQPQHF
TRBJ2-2,.,.,TRBV5-4,TGTGCCAGCAGCTCCGGACTACCGACGGGCACCGGGGAGCTGTTTTTT,CASSSGLPTGTGELFF
TRBJ2-2,once,.,TRBV7-7,TGTGCCAGCAGCTTAGTCCATGACACCGGGGAGCTGTTTTTT,CASSLVHDTGELFF
TRBJ1-2,.,TRBD1,TRBV27,TGTGCCAGCAGTTGGGCAGGGGGAAACTATGGCTACACCTTC,CASSWAGGNYGYTF
TRBJ2-3,once,TRBD2,TRBV7-3,TGTGCCAGCAGCCCCACCACCGGGACTAGCGGGGTGGATACGCAGTATTTT,CASSPTTGTSGVDTQYF